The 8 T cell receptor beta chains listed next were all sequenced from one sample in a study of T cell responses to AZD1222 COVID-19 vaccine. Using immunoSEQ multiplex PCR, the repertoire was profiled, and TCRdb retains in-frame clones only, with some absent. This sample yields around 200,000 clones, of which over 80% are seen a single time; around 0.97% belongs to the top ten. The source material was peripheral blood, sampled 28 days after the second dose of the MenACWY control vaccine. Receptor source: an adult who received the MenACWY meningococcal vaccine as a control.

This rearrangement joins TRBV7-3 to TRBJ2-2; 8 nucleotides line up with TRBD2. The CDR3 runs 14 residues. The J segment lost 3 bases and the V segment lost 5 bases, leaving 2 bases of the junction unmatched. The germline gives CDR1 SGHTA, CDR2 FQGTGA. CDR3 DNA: TGTGCCAGCAGCGGGCGGGAGGACACCGGGGAGCTGTTTTTT. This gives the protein CASSGREDTGELFF.

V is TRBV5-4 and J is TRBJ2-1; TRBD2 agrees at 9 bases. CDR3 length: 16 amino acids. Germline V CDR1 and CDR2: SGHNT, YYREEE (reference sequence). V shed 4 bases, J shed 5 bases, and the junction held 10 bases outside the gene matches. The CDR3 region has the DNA TGTGCCAGCAGCCCTACGAGCGGGGGGACACACAATGAGCAGTTCTTC. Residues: CASSPTSGGTHNEQFF.

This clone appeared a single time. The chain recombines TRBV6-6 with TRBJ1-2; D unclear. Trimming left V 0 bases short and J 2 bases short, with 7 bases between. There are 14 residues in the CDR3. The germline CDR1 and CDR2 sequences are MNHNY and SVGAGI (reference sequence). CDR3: CASSYSMSNYGYTF. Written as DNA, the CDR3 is TGTGCCAGCAGTTACTCGATGTCAAACTATGGCTACACCTTC.

The CDR3 is CATSDPGRYEQYF. CDR3 coding DNA: TGTGCCACCAGTGACCCTGGACGCTACGAGCAGTACTTC. The V call is TRBV24-1, the J call TRBJ2-7, with D unresolved. Trimming left V 4 bases short and J 3 bases short, with 9 bases between. Germline CDR1 KGHDR, CDR2 SFDVKD. The CDR3 runs to 13 residues.

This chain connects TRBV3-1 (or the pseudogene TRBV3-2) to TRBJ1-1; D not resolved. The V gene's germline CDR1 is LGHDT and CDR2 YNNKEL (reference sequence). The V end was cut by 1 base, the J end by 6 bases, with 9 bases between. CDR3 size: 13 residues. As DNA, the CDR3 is TGTGCCAGCAGCCAAGGGGAGTGGGCTGAAGCTTTCTTT. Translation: CASSQGEWAEAFF.

CDR3 nucleotide sequence: TGTGCCAGCACATATACAGAATTGCAGCCCCAGCATTTT. The encoded protein is CASTYTELQPQHF. This chain uses TRBV6-5 with TRBJ1-5; D not certain. The CDR3 has 13 residues. Trimming shortened V by 7 bases and J by 7 bases, and 14 bases separated the two germline ends. Germline CDR1 and CDR2: MNHEY and SVGAGI.

CDR3 bases: TGTGCCAGCAGCTTAGCCCAGGGAGGTTCTGAAGCTTTCTTT. The encoded protein is CASSLAQGGSEAFF. The V call is TRBV11-2, the J call TRBJ1-1, with a tentative D call TRBD1 (5 bases). Germline V gene lookup returns CDR1 SGHAT and CDR2 FQNNGV. The V end was cut by 1 base, the J end by 6 bases, with 12 bases between. CDR3 length: 14 amino acids.

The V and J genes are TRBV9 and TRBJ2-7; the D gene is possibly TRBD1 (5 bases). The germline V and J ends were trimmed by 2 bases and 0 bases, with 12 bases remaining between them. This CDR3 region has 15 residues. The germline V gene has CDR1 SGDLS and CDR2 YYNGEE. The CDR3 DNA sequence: TGTGCCAGCAGCGTCGGTGGGGCAACCTCCTACGAGCAGTACTTC. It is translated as CASSVGGATSYEQYF.